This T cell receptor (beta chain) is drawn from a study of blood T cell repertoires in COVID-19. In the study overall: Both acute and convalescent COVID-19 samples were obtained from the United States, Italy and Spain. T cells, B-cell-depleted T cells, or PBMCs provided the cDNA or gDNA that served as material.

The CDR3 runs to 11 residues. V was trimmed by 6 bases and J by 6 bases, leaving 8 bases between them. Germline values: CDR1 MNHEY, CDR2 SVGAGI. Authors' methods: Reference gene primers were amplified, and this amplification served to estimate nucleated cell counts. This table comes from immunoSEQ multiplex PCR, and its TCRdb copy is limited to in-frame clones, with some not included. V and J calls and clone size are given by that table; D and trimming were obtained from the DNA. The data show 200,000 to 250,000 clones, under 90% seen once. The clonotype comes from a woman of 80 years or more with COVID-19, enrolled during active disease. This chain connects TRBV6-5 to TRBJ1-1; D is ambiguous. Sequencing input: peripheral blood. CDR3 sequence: CASSHYAEAFF. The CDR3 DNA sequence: TGTGCCAGCAGCCACTACGCTGAAGCTTTCTTT.